This T cell receptor beta chain was observed in a study of graft-versus-host responses after intestinal transplantation. Study as a whole: All recipients got anti-thymocyte globulin induction, then tacrolimus and steroids for roughly three years. Study-level findings and limits: There were GvH clones found in recipient marrow, and some of them appeared first in ileum or blood.

Repertoires were generated with immunoSEQ multiplex PCR, while TCRdb's copy carries only in-frame clones and drops some. The sample contains about 90,000 clones, around 86% of which appear only once. A note on this clone: The antigen remains unidentified.

Unmatched junction bases numbered 17, after V lost 3 bases and J lost 8 bases. This CDR3 region has 17 residues. The source is a human donor who received an intestinal transplant. V usage is TRBV23-1 and J usage is TRBJ1-2; 8 bases map to TRBD1. TRBV23-1 is assigned to the ORF class and has an uncertain function. The sample was unstimulated CD8+ T cells sorted from spleen or lymph node cells, taken before intestinal transplant. The CDR3 bases are TGCGCCAGCAGTCAGGATTCAGGGGGCGCAAAGGAAAAGGGCTACACCTTC. Amino acid sequence: CASSQDSGGAKEKGYTF.